These T cell receptor beta chains were read from a single sample in a study of shared clonotypes between healthy human individuals. Clones were read by immunoSEQ multiplex PCR, and TCRdb kept only the in-frame ones, dropping some. Here the sample spans about 1.1 million clones, 78% being singletons. The sample taken for sequencing was memory CD4+ T cells from PBMCs. The receptors originated from a man younger than 30 in good health. Some clones in this sample may be carry-over from other donors' samples. CDR3s include the opening cysteine and the closing phenylalanine or tryptophan. D genes are given only for firm matches. Some rows mark clone size as missing; the rest say once, few, many or name a class of expanded clone.

d_call,clone_size,j_call,v_call,cdr3_nt,cdr3_aa
TRBD1,-,TRBJ2-4,TRBV4-3,TGCGCCAGCAGTCGGGGACAGGGAATCCAAAACATTCAGTACTTC,CASSRGQGIQNIQYF
-,-,TRBJ1-1,TRBV11-1,TGTGCCAGCAGCAGCCGGGACACGAACACTGAAGCTTTCTTT,CASSSRDTNTEAFF
-,-,TRBJ2-4,TRBV30,TGTGCCTGGGAGGACACCTTAGCCAAAAACATTCAGTACTTC,CAWEDTLAKNIQYF
-,-,TRBJ2-5,TRBV7-7,TGTGCCAGCAGCTTAGGTGGGGGTTTTCAAGAGACCCAGTACTTC,CASSLGGGFQETQYF
-,-,TRBJ2-5,TRBV2,TGTGCCAGCAGTGATTCCTTTAGGGGACTCCTGCAAGAGACCCAGTACTTC,CASSDSFRGLLQETQYF
-,-,TRBJ2-5,TRBV7-9,TGTGCCAATTCAGGGGCGGGAGAGACCCAGTACTTC,CANSGAGETQYF
TRBD2,-,TRBJ2-2,TRBV9,TGTGCCAGCAGCGACCCGGGACTAGCGGGACTAGTAGGCACCGGGGAGCTGTTTTTT,CASSDPGLAGLVGTGELFF
-,-,TRBJ2-2,TRBV7-8,TGTGCCAGCAGCTTAGGGAACACCGGGGAGCTGTTTTTT,CASSLGNTGELFF
-,-,TRBJ2-1,TRBV11-2,TGTGCCAGCAGCTTAGGAGTCAATGAGCAGTTCTTC,CASSLGVNEQFF
-,few,TRBJ2-5,TRBV30,TGTGCCTGGAGCAAGAGGGACACCCGGCAAGAGACCCAGTACTTC,CAWSKRDTRQETQYF
TRBD1,few,TRBJ1-2,TRBV5-1,TGCGCCAGCAGCTTACCTACTACGAGAGCGACAGGGGGCTTCTATGGCTACACCTTC,CASSLPTTRATGGFYGYTF
-,-,TRBJ2-3,TRBV5-1,TGCGCCAGCAGGTTTGGACGGGGCACAGATACGCAGTATTTT,CASRFGRGTDTQYF
-,-,TRBJ1-1,TRBV6-5,TGTGCCAGCAGAACGACCCGGAACACTGAAGCTTTCTTT,CASRTTRNTEAFF
-,-,TRBJ1-3,TRBV9,TGTGCCAGCAGCGTAGCCGGGCCAGCAAAGAATGGAAACACCATATATTTT,CASSVAGPAKNGNTIYF
-,-,TRBJ1-2,TRBV13,TGTGCCAGCAGCTTGGGGGCTCACTATGGCTACACCTTC,CASSLGAHYGYTF
-,once,TRBJ2-7,TRBV19,TGTGCCAGTAGTATAGCCAGGGGAAACTACGAGCAGTACTTC,CASSIARGNYEQYF
TRBD1,-,TRBJ2-6,TRBV7-9,TGTGCCAGCAGCGAAGGACAGGTGGCTGGGGCCAACGTCCTGACTTTC,CASSEGQVAGANVLTF
TRBD2,many,TRBJ2-7,TRBV30,TGTGCCTGGAGTAGGAAGGCCCGCGGTACTAGCGGGGGCTACGAGCAGTACTTC,CAWSRKARGTSGGYEQYF
-,once,TRBJ1-4,TRBV12-1,TGTGCCAGCAGCTTTGGATGGGGACTTACCCTTAATGAAAAACTGTTTTTT,CASSFGWGLTLNEKLFF
TRBD1,-,TRBJ1-2,TRBV30,TGTGCCTGGAGCACAGGGGACTATGGCTACACCTTC,CAWSTGDYGYTF
TRBD1,few,TRBJ1-5,TRBV28,TGTGCCAGCAGTTTTCTTCATTCCGGGACAGATATTCAGCCCCAGCATTTT,CASSFLHSGTDIQPQHF
-,-,TRBJ1-1,TRBV10-3,TGTGCCATCAGTGAGTCGGCCAGGGGTGGTACTGAAGCTTTCTTT,CAISESARGGTEAFF
TRBD2,-,TRBJ2-1,TRBV11-3,TGTGCCAGCAGCTTCGGGGGAGGGGAGCAGTTCTTC,CASSFGGGEQFF
-,-,TRBJ1-1,TRBV10-1,TGCGCCAGCAGTGAACAGCCCATGAACACTGAAGCTTTCTTT,CASSEQPMNTEAFF
-,-,TRBJ2-2,TRBV4-3,TGCGCCAGCAGCCAAGATGGGAACACCGGGGAGCTGTTTTTT,CASSQDGNTGELFF
TRBD2,-,TRBJ2-1,TRBV28,TGTGCCAGCAGTTCCCCTAGCGGGGGCTTATACAATGAGCAGTTCTTC,CASSSPSGGLYNEQFF
-,-,TRBJ2-3,TRBV5-5,TGTGCCAGCAAAGTCATGGGGAGTGCAGATACGCAGTATTTT,CASKVMGSADTQYF
-,few,TRBJ2-3,TRBV5-4,TGTGCCAGCACCACGCAGGGATTGACAGATACGCAGTATTTT,CASTTQGLTDTQYF
-,few,TRBJ1-3,TRBV23-1,TGCGCCAGCAGTCGAGTCCGGAGCTCTGGAAACACCATATATTTT,CASSRVRSSGNTIYF
-,-,TRBJ2-7,TRBV28,TGTGCCAGCAGCACCGTGGGGGATGGCTCACGGGACGAGCAGTACTTC,CASSTVGDGSRDEQYF
TRBD1,once,TRBJ2-5,TRBV5-4,TGTGCCAGCAGCGTTGACAGGGGGCGCGGGGAGACCCAGTACTTC,CASSVDRGRGETQYF
-,-,TRBJ2-1,TRBV6-6,TGTGCCAGCAGTTACGAAGTCAATGAGCAGTTCTTC,CASSYEVNEQFF
-,few,TRBJ1-1,TRBV27,TGTGCCAGCCCTGGATGGAGCATGAACACTGAAGCTTTCTTT,CASPGWSMNTEAFF
-,-,TRBJ2-2,TRBV10-3,TGTGCCTCTCGGGCGACGACGAACACCGGGGAGCTGTTTTTT,CASRATTNTGELFF
-,few,TRBJ2-7,TRBV6-5,TGTGCCAGCAGTTACTCGAATGCGGGATCCTACGAGCAGTACTTC,CASSYSNAGSYEQYF
-,-,TRBJ2-7,TRBV27,TGTGCCAGCGGGCGAGAGGCCTACGAGCAGTACTTC,CASGREAYEQYF
TRBD1,-,TRBJ1-4,TRBV6-4,TGTGCCAGCAGTAGTGGGACAGAGCGAGAAGAAAGTAATGAAAAACTGTTTTTT,CASSSGTEREESNEKLFF
TRBD1,-,TRBJ1-2,TRBV19,TGTGCCAGTAGGATCCCCGGACAGGGCGACTATGGCTACACCTTC,CASRIPGQGDYGYTF
TRBD2,-,TRBJ2-5,TRBV2,TGTGCCAGCAGTGAAGGACTAGCGGCAGAGACCCAGTACTTC,CASSEGLAAETQYF
TRBD1,-,TRBJ2-6,TRBV2,TGTGCCAGCAGTGCGGCAGGGGGCAGTGGGGCCAACGTCCTGACTTTC,CASSAAGGSGANVLTF
-,-,TRBJ2-1,TRBV19,TGTGCCAGTAGTATACGCCCCGTAGGAGGGGCCCTAAATGCTGAGCAGTTCTTC,CASSIRPVGGALNAEQFF
-,-,TRBJ1-2,TRBV28,TGTGCCAGCAGTTCTATTGCTCCGGGAGGCTACACCTTC,CASSSIAPGGYTF
-,-,TRBJ1-2,TRBV29-1,TGCAGCGTTGGACACCTGAGGGGTACCTATGGCTACACCTTC,CSVGHLRGTYGYTF
-,-,TRBJ1-3,TRBV9,TGTGCCAGCAGCCTATTAGGAGGGTCTGGAAACACCATATATTTT,CASSLLGGSGNTIYF
TRBD1,-,TRBJ1-2,TRBV6-5,TGTGCCAGCAGTACCAGACAGGGTTATGGCTACACCTTC,CASSTRQGYGYTF
TRBD1,once,TRBJ2-7,TRBV6-5,TGTGCCAGCAGCTCCTCCGGGACAGGGTCCCACGAGCAGTACTTC,CASSSSGTGSHEQYF
-,-,TRBJ2-1,TRBV5-8,TGTGCCAGCAGCCCCTCCGGGGGCCCCTACAATGAGCAGTTCTTC,CASSPSGGPYNEQFF
TRBD2,-,TRBJ2-4,TRBV28,TGTGCCAGCAGACCCCGAGGACTAGCGGAAAACATTCAGTACTTC,CASRPRGLAENIQYF